This is a list of T cell receptor beta chains from one sample in a study of blood T cell repertoires in COVID-19. Assay used: immunoSEQ multiplex PCR; TCRdb lists only in-frame clones, some missing. The table shows 87,000 or so clones, with around 87% occurring only once. Material: peripheral blood. These TCRs come from a woman between 50 and 59 years old with active or convalescent COVID-19. The CDR3 runs from the conserved cysteine through the conserved F or W. A D gene is named only where the DNA matches it firmly. Where a row states a size, it is once, few, many or the class of an expanded clone; other rows omit it.

clone_size j_call v_call d_call cdr3_nt cdr3_aa
few TRBJ1-2 TRBV5-6 NA TGTGCCAGCAGCTTGGGTACAGGCTACACCTTC CASSLGTGYTF
NA TRBJ1-6 TRBV2 NA TGTGCCAGCAGTGATCTGCCGAGACAGGTTGGTTCACCCCTCCACTTT CASSDLPRQVGSPLHF
NA TRBJ2-1 TRBV30 NA TGTGCCTGGAGGCGGAGCTCCTACAATGAGCAGTTCTTC CAWRRSSYNEQFF
NA TRBJ1-2 TRBV23-1 NA TGCGCCAGCAAACCCGGGGAGCGCCACCCCTATGGCTACACCTTC CASKPGERHPYGYTF
NA TRBJ2-5 TRBV12-2 NA TGTGCAAGTCGCTTAGAGTACGGCGGGGGCCAAGAGACCCAGTACTTC CASRLEYGGGQETQYF
few TRBJ1-2 TRBV3-1/TRBV3-2 NA TGTGCCAGCAGCCAAGACGGAGGGTTGTACGGCTACACCTTC CASSQDGGLYGYTF
NA TRBJ2-5 TRBV6-5 TRBD1 TGTGCCAGCAGTCGGGACAGGGTAGGAGAGACCCAGTACTTC CASSRDRVGETQYF
NA TRBJ1-2 TRBV27 NA TGTGCCAGCAGTTTCCTGACACCCGGCGGGATCTACACCTTC CASSFLTPGGIYTF
NA TRBJ2-1 TRBV19 TRBD2 TGTGCCAGTAACGGCGGGGGGGCCTTTTCATCCTACAATGAGCAGTTCTTC CASNGGGAFSSYNEQFF
NA TRBJ2-5 TRBV19 TRBD1 TGTGCCAGTAGTACCGGACAGGGGGTAGAGACCCAGTACTTC CASSTGQGVETQYF
NA TRBJ2-7 TRBV7-6 TRBD1 TGTGCCAGCAGTCCTACGGGACAGAGCTACGAGCAGTACTTC CASSPTGQSYEQYF
NA TRBJ2-7 TRBV13 NA TGTGCCAGCAGCTTACGGGGTGGCCACGAGCAGTACTTC CASSLRGGHEQYF
NA TRBJ1-6 TRBV30 TRBD1 TGTGCCTGGAACTCGTTTGGGACAGGGATAAATTCACCCCTCCACTTT CAWNSFGTGINSPLHF
NA TRBJ2-1 TRBV6-1 NA TGTGCCAGCAGTGAAGGGAGGGGGCGGGAGCAGTTCTTC CASSEGRGREQFF
NA TRBJ2-3 TRBV5-6 TRBD1 TGTGCCAGCAGCCCGGATCAGGGGGGCACAGATACGCAGTATTTT CASSPDQGGTDTQYF
NA TRBJ2-2 TRBV6-2/TRBV6-3 NA TGTGCCAGCAGTCCCCTGAAGGGGTTGGGCACCGGGGAGCTGTTTTTT CASSPLKGLGTGELFF
NA TRBJ1-2 TRBV3-1/TRBV3-2 NA TGTGCCAGCAGCCCGAGGCTCCTCTATGGCTACACCTTC CASSPRLLYGYTF
NA TRBJ2-3 TRBV6-4 TRBD1 TGTGCCAGCAGTGACGGGACAGGGGGCGCAGATACGCAGTATTTT CASSDGTGGADTQYF
NA TRBJ2-7 TRBV15 TRBD2 TGTGCCACCAGCAGAGGGACTAGCGGGGGGTTCCACGAGCAGTACTTC CATSRGTSGGFHEQYF
once TRBJ2-2 TRBV5-4 TRBD1 TGTGCCAGCAGCCCCACAGGGGAAAGGAACACCGGGGAGCTGTTTTTT CASSPTGERNTGELFF
once TRBJ1-3 TRBV7-2 NA TGTGCCAGCAGCTCCCAGCCCACAGGGTCCTCTGGAAACACCATATATTTT CASSSQPTGSSGNTIYF
NA TRBJ2-2 TRBV19 TRBD2 TGTGCCAGTATTTGGCAAGCGGGGGGCACCGGGGAGCTGTTTTTT CASIWQAGGTGELFF
NA TRBJ2-1 TRBV2 TRBD1 TGTGCCAGCAGTGAAAGGGACAGGGCATCGCGGTTCTTC CASSERDRASRFF
NA TRBJ2-1 TRBV19 NA TGTGCCAGTAGTTTACTAGCTTACAATGAGCAGTTCTTC CASSLLAYNEQFF
NA TRBJ1-2 TRBV30 NA TGTGCCTGGAGTCGACTGAGCTATGGCTACACCTTC CAWSRLSYGYTF
NA TRBJ2-7 TRBV5-1 TRBD1 TGCGCCAGCAGCAGGGGGGACAGGCCCCACGAGCAGTACTTC CASSRGDRPHEQYF
few TRBJ1-1 TRBV30 TRBD1 TGTGCCTGGAGTCCAGGGGGATGGACTGAAGCTTTCTTT CAWSPGGWTEAFF
NA TRBJ1-1 TRBV3-1/TRBV3-2 NA TGTGCCAGCAGCCAAGACGGGGAGGTAAGCACTGAAGCTTTCTTT CASSQDGEVSTEAFF
NA TRBJ2-1 TRBV6-2/TRBV6-3 TRBD2 TGTGCCAGCAGCCAGGGACTAGCGGGGGTTAGTGAGCAGTTCTTC CASSQGLAGVSEQFF
once TRBJ2-7 TRBV7-2 TRBD1 TGTGCCAGCAGCCGGGGCAGGGGGCTTGGGCAGTACTTC CASSRGRGLGQYF
NA TRBJ1-4 TRBV19 TRBD1 TGTGCCACCAGCCCGGGACAGATTGCAACTAATGAAAAACTGTTTTTT CATSPGQIATNEKLFF
NA TRBJ2-7 TRBV27 NA TGTGCCAGCAGTTTACGCGGCAGGGCCTACGAGCAGTACTTC CASSLRGRAYEQYF
NA TRBJ1-1 TRBV7-6 NA TGTGCCAGCAGCCGGACTCGGGGCACTGAAGCTTTCTTT CASSRTRGTEAFF
NA TRBJ1-4 TRBV7-8 NA TGTGCCAGCAGCTCTCAGCGGTTGCAGCATAATGAAAAACTGTTTTTT CASSSQRLQHNEKLFF
NA TRBJ2-2 TRBV7-9 NA TGTGCCAGCAGCGAGGGGAGGAGGAACACCGGGGAGCTGTTTTTT CASSEGRRNTGELFF
NA TRBJ2-3 TRBV4-3 TRBD2 TGCGCCAGCAGCCAAGAGTTACGGGGGGCAGATACGCAGTATTTT CASSQELRGADTQYF
NA TRBJ1-6 TRBV2 NA TGTGCCAGCACCCTTGACAGCTCCTATAATTCACCCCTCCACTTT CASTLDSSYNSPLHF
NA TRBJ2-5 TRBV27 NA TGTGCCAGCAGTTTATCGTCTGAGGAGACCCAGTACTTC CASSLSSEETQYF
NA TRBJ1-1 TRBV11-2 NA TGTGCCAGCAGGCCGGCTGGCCAGCGGAACACTGAAGCTTTCTTT CASRPAGQRNTEAFF
NA TRBJ2-7 TRBV29-1 TRBD1 TGCAGCGTCTCCGGGACAGGGGACTACGAGCAGTACTTC CSVSGTGDYEQYF
NA TRBJ1-2 TRBV6-5 NA TGTGCCAGCGGAAGAACGGACTCCCTTCTATACGGCTACACCTTC CASGRTDSLLYGYTF
NA TRBJ2-7 TRBV14 NA TGTACCAGCAGCCAAGATCTGGCGGCGACTCAGTACTTC CTSSQDLAATQYF
NA TRBJ2-3 TRBV5-1 TRBD1 TGCGCCAGCAGCGACAGGGGGAGTGGCACAGATACGCAGTATTTT CASSDRGSGTDTQYF
NA TRBJ2-7 TRBV27 NA TGTGCCAGCAGTTTATTGGGCCGGGGCGAGCAGTACTTC CASSLLGRGEQYF
few TRBJ1-1 TRBV2 TRBD1 TGTGCCAGCAGCCAACAGGGGGGGAACACTGAAGCTTTCTTT CASSQQGGNTEAFF
NA TRBJ1-4 TRBV19 TRBD1 TGTGCCAGTAGTACGACAGGGGGCCGAGAAAAACTGTTTTTT CASSTTGGREKLFF
NA TRBJ2-7 TRBV6-5 NA TGTGCCAGCAGTTACTCGTTCACAGACTACGAGCAGTACTTC CASSYSFTDYEQYF
NA TRBJ2-3 TRBV18 NA TGTGCCAGCTCAGAGGGAGATACGCAGTATTTT CASSEGDTQYF
NA TRBJ1-2 TRBV6-6 NA TGTGCCAGCGGCAGACACCTGAGAGATGGCTACACCTTC CASGRHLRDGYTF
NA TRBJ2-4 TRBV29-1 TRBD1 TGCAGCGTTGAAGAAAGGACAGGGGCAATGCAAAACATTCAGTACTTC CSVEERTGAMQNIQYF
NA TRBJ1-1 TRBV12-3/TRBV12-4 NA TGTGCCAGCGGCCTCGTTCTTGAAGCTTTCTTT CASGLVLEAFF
NA TRBJ2-2 TRBV11-2 NA TGTGCCAGCAGCCCCGAAGGGGGGGGTCTCACCGGGGAGCTGTTTTTT CASSPEGGGLTGELFF
many TRBJ2-7 TRBV5-1 TRBD2 TGCGCCAGCAGCCTCCGATCCGGGGGGTTGAGGGAATACGAGCAGTACTTC CASSLRSGGLREYEQYF
NA TRBJ1-2 TRBV11-2 TRBD1 TGTGCCAGCAGCCCCGGGACAGGGCAGAACTATGGCTACACCTTC CASSPGTGQNYGYTF
NA TRBJ1-2 TRBV4-2 NA TGTGCCAGCAGCCAAGATCAGGCGGACTACTATGGCTACACCTTC CASSQDQADYYGYTF